This T cell receptor beta chain was obtained from a study of T-cell reconstitution after alpha-beta-depleted transplantation in children. The CDR3 loop spans 15 amino acids. The germline CDR1 and CDR2 sequences are MNHEY and SVGAGI. V dropped 0 bases and J dropped 5; count of bases not matched to a gene: 4. Unique molecular identifiers were incorporated during preparation of the TCRbeta library. TCRdb recomputed calls from the PCR reads with MiXCR, one row per CDR3 protein. The table includes about 230,000 distinct CDR3 sequences, around 11% detected once. This clonotype was seen repeatedly, ten times or more.

Sequenced material: PBMCs from the stem cell graft donor, taken from the stem cell graft. The gene calls are TRBV6-5 and TRBJ2-5; 9 bases are shared with TRBD1. The clonotype comes from a human donor who donated a stem cell graft to a child with acute lymphoblastic leukemia. CDR3 DNA: TGTGCCAGCAGTTACTCGAACAGGGGGCAGGAGACCCAGTACTTC. It encodes CASSYSNRGQETQYF.